The 5 T cell receptor beta chains listed next were all sequenced from one sample in a study of OX40 agonist ivuxolimab in advanced cancers. TCRdb's copy holds only in-frame clones and misses some; the assay was immunoSEQ multiplex PCR. The sample gives about 21,000 clones, around 83% of which show up once; roughly 31% is in the top ten. This specimen was CD4+ or CD8+ T cells sorted from blood, taken in a trial of the OX40 agonist ivuxolimab. Receptor source: an adult with an advanced solid tumor such as melanoma, head and neck, liver or kidney cancer.

The chain joins TRBV9 to TRBJ1-4; perhaps TRBD1 as D (5 bases). This CDR3 is 14 amino acids long. The ends were cut back, 4 bases at V and 7 bases at J, with 14 bases in the middle. Germline V gene sequence: CDR1 SGDLS, CDR2 YYNGEE. The CDR3: CASSPGSGPEKLFF. CDR3 in DNA: TGTGCCAGCAGCCCCGGTTCAGGGCCTGAAAAACTGTTTTTT.

The chain recombines TRBV5-6 with TRBJ1-1; possible D gene TRBD1, 5 bases. V was pared by 0 bases and J by 5 bases, with 17 bases between. The CDR3 has 16 amino acids. From germline, CDR1 is SGHDT and CDR2 YYEEEE. The CDR3 region has the DNA TGTGCCAGCAGCTTGGCCGCGGGGGGTGCGTTGACTGAAGCTTTCTTT. As protein: CASSLAAGGALTEAFF.

The chain joins TRBV4-2 to TRBJ2-7; D could derive from TRBD1 or TRBD2 (6 bases each). The CDR3 contains 15 residues. Germline V gene sequence: CDR1 LGHNA, CDR2 YNFKEQ. The V end was cut by 2 bases, the J end by 2 bases, with 13 bases between. CDR3 bases: TGTGCCAGCAGCCAATTCGGGGGCGGACCCTACGAGCAGTACTTC. Translated, it gives CASSQFGGGPYEQYF.

The chain recombines TRBV6-6 with TRBJ1-2; TRBD1 matches 9 bases. The CDR3 runs 12 residues. Germline values: CDR1 MNHNY, CDR2 SVGAGI (reference sequence). J lost 7 bases, V lost 6 bases, and 3 bases had no gene match. CDR3 region: CASSRDRVGYTF. The CDR3 DNA sequence: TGTGCCAGCAGCCGGGACAGGGTTGGCTACACCTTC.

The chain is built from TRBV10-3 and TRBJ2-7; 7 nucleotides align to TRBD2. Germline V lookup: CDR1 ENHRY, CDR2 SYGVKD. The CDR3 extends over 14 amino acids. V was pared by 7 bases and J by 0 bases, with 6 bases of the junction left unmatched. CDR3 nucleotide sequence: TGTGCCATCACTTCGCGGGAGAGCTCCTACGAGCAGTACTTC. This translates into CAITSRESSYEQYF.